This T cell receptor (beta chain) was observed in a study of STAT5B mutations in CD4+ large granular lymphocyte leukemia. As to this clone: Its antigen is still unknown.

TCRdb keeps only in-frame clones here, not all; method: immunoSEQ multiplex PCR. The data contain about 36,000 clones, roughly 82% of them seen just once; the ten biggest clones take up about 2%. General study points: Without HLA matching, higher CD4+ than CD8+ T-LGLL clonality could reflect small sample size.

The CDR3 is 16 amino acids. Per the germline V gene, CDR1 is MNHEY and CDR2 is SMNVEV (reference sequence). Trimming shortened V by 2 bases and J by 5 bases, and 18 bases separated the two germline ends. This TCR derives from a human donor in good health. The J gene is TRBJ1-2, the V gene TRBV27; D call uncertain. The sample comprised CD4+ T cells from blood buffy coats. DNA for the CDR3: TGTGCCAGCAGTTTAGACCTTACTACCGGGCCATATGGCTACACCTTC. Protein: CASSLDLTTGPYGYTF.